This section outlines one TCR beta chain sequence together with its context. Sequence at one end of the junction differs from germline and may be a read error. Genomic DNA served as template for TCR beta VDJ and CDR3 profiling. TCRdb re-derived calls from the reads in MiXCR, one entry per CDR3 protein. Of around 290,000 distinct CDR3 sequences in the sample, around three fifths are singletons; the top ten hold 1.3%. This entry is derived from a study of CD8+CD57+ T cells in acquired aplastic anemia. Germline assignment: CDR1 LNHDA and CDR2 SQIVND (reference sequence). The CDR3 sequence is 15 residues long. By flow cytometry, patients selected for sequencing had shown an expansion of CD8+CD57+ cells.

The J gene is TRBJ1-4, the V gene TRBV19; D remains unclear. The clonotype comes from a human donor with aplastic anemia. The sample was sorted CD4+, CD8+, or CD8+CD57+ T cells (not recorded which) from PBMCs. In DNA, the CDR3 is TGTGCCAGTAGTCCGTACCTCGGAGGGAATGAAGAACTGTTTTTT. It yields the protein CASSPYLGGNEELFF.